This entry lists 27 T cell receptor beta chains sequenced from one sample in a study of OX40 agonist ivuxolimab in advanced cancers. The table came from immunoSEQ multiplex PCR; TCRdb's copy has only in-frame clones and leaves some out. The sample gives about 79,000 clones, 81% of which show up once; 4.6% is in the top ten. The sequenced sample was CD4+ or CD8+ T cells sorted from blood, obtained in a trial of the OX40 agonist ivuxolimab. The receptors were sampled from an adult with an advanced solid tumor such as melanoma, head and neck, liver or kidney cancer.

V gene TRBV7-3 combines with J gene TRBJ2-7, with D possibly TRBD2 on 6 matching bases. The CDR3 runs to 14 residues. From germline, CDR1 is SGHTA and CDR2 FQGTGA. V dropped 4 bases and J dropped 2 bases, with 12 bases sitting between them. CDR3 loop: CASSSAGTPYEQYF. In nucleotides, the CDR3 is TGTGCCAGCAGCTCCGCGGGAACCCCCTACGAGCAGTACTTC. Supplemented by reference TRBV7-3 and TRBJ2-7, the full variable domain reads GAGVSQTPSNKVTEKGKYVELRCDPISGHTALYWYRQSLGQGPEFLIYFQGTGAADDSGLPNDRFFAVRPEGSVSTLKIQRTERGDSAVYLCASSSAGTPYEQYFGPGTRLTVT.

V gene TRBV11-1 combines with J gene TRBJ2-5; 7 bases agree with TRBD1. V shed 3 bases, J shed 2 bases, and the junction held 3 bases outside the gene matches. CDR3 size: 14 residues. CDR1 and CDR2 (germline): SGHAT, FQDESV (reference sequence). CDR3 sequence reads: CASSLWTGQETQYF. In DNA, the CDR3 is TGTGCCAGCAGCTTGTGGACAGGACAAGAGACCCAGTACTTC. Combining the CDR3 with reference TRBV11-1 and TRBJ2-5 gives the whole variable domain EAEVAQSPRYKITEKSQAVAFWCDPISGHATLYWYRQILGQGPELLVQFQDESVVDDSQLPKDRFSAERLKGVDSTLKIQPAELGDSAMYLCASSLWTGQETQYFGPGTRLLVL.

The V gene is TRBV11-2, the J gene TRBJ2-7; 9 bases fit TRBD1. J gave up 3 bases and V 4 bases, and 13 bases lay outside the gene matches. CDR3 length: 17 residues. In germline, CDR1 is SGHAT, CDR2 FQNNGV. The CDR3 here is CASSSLKKTGGVYEQYF. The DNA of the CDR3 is TGTGCCAGCAGCTCCCTGAAAAAGACAGGGGGGGTCTACGAGCAGTACTTC.

The CDR3 sequence: CACAGGPPGEGETQYF. CDR3 coding DNA: TGTGCCTGTGCGGGAGGGCCCCCGGGGGAGGGAGAGACCCAGTACTTC. The chain carries TRBV30 and TRBJ2-5; 9 nucleotides match TRBD2. V trimming: 6 bases; J trimming: 4 bases; junction bases outside the gene matches: 15. The CDR3 has 16 residues. The germline V gene has CDR1 GTSNPN and CDR2 SVGIG (reference sequence).

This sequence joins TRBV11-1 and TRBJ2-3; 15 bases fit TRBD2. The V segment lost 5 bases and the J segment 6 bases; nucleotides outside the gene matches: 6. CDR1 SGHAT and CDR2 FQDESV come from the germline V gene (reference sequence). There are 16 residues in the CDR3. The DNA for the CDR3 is TGTGCCAGCAGCCATTGGACTAGCGGGAGGGAGGATACGCAGTATTTT. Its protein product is CASSHWTSGREDTQYF.

The CDR3 loop is CASSSTGTYNEQFF. Written as DNA, the CDR3 is TGTGCCAGCAGCTCGACCGGGACATACAATGAGCAGTTCTTC. The chain recombines TRBV7-9 with TRBJ2-1, with a tentative D call TRBD1 (6 bases). Germline V gene lookup returns CDR1 SEHNR and CDR2 FQNEAQ (reference sequence). Trimming shortened V by 4 bases and J by 4 bases, and 11 bases separated the two germline ends. The CDR3 sequence is 14 residues long. Based on the CDR3 plus reference TRBV7-9 and TRBJ2-1, the full variable domain is DTGVSQNPRHKITKRGQNVTFRCDPISEHNRLYWYRQTLGQGPEFLTYFQNEAQLEKSRLLSDRFSAERPKGSFSTLEIQRTEQGDSAMYLCASSSTGTYNEQFFGPGTRLTVL.

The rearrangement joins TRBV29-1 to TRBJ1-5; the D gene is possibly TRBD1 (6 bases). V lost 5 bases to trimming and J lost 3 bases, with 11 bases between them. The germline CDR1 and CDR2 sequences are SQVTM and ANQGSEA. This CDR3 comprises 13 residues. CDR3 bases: TGCAGCGTTCGGGACAATTACAATCAGCCCCAGCATTTT. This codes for CSVRDNYNQPQHF.

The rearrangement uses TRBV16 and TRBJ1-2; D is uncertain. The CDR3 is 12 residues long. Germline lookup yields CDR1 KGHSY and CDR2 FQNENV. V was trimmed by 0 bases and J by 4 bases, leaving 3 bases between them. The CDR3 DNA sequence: TGTGCCAGCAGCCAATCACCCTATGGCTACACCTTC. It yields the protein CASSQSPYGYTF.

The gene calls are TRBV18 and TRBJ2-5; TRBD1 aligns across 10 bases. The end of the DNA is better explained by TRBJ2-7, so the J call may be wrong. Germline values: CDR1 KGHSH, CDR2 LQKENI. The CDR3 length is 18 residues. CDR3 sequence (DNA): TGTGCCAGCTCACTATCTTCCCTTGGACAGGGGGTTCACTACGAGCAGTACTTC. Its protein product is CASSLSSLGQGVHYEQYF.

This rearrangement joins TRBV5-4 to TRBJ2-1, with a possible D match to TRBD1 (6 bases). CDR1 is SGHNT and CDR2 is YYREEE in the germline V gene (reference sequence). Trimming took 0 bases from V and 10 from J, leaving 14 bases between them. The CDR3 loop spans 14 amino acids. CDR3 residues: CASSLEDSSAEQFF. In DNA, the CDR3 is TGTGCCAGCAGCTTGGAGGACAGTTCGGCCGAGCAGTTCTTC.

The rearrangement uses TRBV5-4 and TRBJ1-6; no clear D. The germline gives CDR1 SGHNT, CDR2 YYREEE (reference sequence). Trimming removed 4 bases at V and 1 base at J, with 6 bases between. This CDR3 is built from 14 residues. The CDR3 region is CASSGSSYNSPLHF. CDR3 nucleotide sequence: TGTGCCAGCAGCGGGAGTTCCTATAATTCACCCCTCCACTTT. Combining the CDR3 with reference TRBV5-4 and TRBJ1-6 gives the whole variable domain ETGVTQSPTHLIKTRGQQVTLRCSSQSGHNTVSWYQQALGQGPQFIFQYYREEENGRGNFPPRFSGLQFPNYSSELNVNALELDDSALYLCASSGSSYNSPLHFGNGTRLTVT.

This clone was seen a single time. As DNA, the CDR3 is TGTGCCAGCAGCCGTACTCTGGGGCAGGGGGTTTCCGAGCAGTACTTC. This gives the protein CASSRTLGQGVSEQYF. The V call is TRBV13, the J call TRBJ2-7, with TRBD1 matching over 7 bases. Per the germline V gene, CDR1 is PRHDT and CDR2 is FYEKMQ (reference sequence). The CDR3 loop spans 16 amino acids. V shed 5 bases, J shed 6 bases, and the junction held 16 bases outside the gene matches. Complete variable domain (other parts from reference TRBV13 and TRBJ2-7): AAGVIQSPRHLIKEKRETATLKCYPIPRHDTVYWYQQGPGQDPQFLISFYEKMQSDKGSIPDRFSAQQFSDYHSELNMSSLELGDSALYFCASSRTLGQGVSEQYFGPGTRLTVT.

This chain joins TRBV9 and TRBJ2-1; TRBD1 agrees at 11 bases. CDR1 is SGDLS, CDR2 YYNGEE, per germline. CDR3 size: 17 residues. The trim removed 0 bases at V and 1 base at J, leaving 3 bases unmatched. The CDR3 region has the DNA TGTGCCAGCAGCGTAGCAGGGACAGGGGGATCCTACAATGAGCAGTTCTTC. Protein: CASSVAGTGGSYNEQFF.

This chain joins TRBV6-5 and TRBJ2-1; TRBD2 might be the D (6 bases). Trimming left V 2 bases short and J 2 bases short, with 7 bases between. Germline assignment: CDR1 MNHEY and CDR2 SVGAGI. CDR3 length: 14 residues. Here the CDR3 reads CASSYLAPYNEQFF. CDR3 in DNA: TGTGCCAGCAGTTACCTAGCGCCCTACAATGAGCAGTTCTTC.

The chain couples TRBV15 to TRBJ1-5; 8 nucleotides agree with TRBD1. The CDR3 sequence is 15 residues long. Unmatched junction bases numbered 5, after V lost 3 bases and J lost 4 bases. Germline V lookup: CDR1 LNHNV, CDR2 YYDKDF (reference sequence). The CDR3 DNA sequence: TGTGCCACCAGCAGGGGGACAGGAGATAATCAGCCCCAGCATTTT. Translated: CATSRGTGDNQPQHF. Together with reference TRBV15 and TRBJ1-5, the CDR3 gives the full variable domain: DAMVIQNPRYQVTQFGKPVTLSCSQTLNHNVMYWYQQKSSQAPKLLFHYYDKDFNNEADTPDNFQSRRPNTSFCFLDIRSPGLGDTAMYLCATSRGTGDNQPQHFGDGTRLSIL.

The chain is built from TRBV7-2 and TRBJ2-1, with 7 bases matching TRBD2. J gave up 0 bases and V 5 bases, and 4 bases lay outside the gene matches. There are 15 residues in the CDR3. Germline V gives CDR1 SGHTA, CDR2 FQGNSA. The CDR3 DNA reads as TGTGCCAGCAGCCTCACTAGCGACTCCTACAATGAGCAGTTCTTC. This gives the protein CASSLTSDSYNEQFF.

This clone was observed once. The CDR3 protein is CASLAQWGEQFF. CDR3 DNA: TGTGCCAGCTTGGCCCAGTGGGGTGAGCAGTTCTTC. V is TRBV7-2 and J is TRBJ2-1; unclear D gene. Trimming shortened V by 8 bases and J by 9 bases, and 14 bases separated the two germline ends. This CDR3 region has 12 residues. Germline V lookup: CDR1 SGHTA, CDR2 FQGNSA.

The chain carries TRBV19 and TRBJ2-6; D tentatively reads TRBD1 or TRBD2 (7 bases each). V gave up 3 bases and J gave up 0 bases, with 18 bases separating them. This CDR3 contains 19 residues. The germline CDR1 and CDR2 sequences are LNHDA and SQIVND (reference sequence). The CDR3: CASSMGGPGQSSGANVLTF. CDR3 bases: TGTGCCAGTAGTATGGGGGGGCCGGGACAGAGCTCTGGGGCCAACGTCCTGACTTTC.

The CDR3 loop is CASSLRPSAYEQYF. The CDR3, as DNA: TGCGCCAGCAGCTTGAGGCCCTCAGCCTACGAGCAGTACTTC. V and J are TRBV5-1 and TRBJ2-7; no firm D call. Looked up from germline, CDR1 is SGHRS and CDR2 is YFSETQ. The CDR3 length is 14 residues. V lost 1 base, J lost 2 bases, and 10 bases lay in between. The full variable domain, in which reference TRBV5-1 and TRBJ2-7 provide the parts outside the CDR3, is KAGVTQTPRYLIKTRGQQVTLSCSPISGHRSVSWYQQTPGQGLQFLFEYFSETQRNKGNFPGRFSGRQFSNSRSEMNVSTLELGDSALYLCASSLRPSAYEQYFGPGTRLTVT.

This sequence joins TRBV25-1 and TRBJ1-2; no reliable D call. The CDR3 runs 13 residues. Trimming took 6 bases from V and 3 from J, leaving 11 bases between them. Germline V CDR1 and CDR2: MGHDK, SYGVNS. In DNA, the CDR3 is TGTGCCAGCAGGACGGCGGGAGACTATGGCTACACCTTC. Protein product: CASRTAGDYGYTF.

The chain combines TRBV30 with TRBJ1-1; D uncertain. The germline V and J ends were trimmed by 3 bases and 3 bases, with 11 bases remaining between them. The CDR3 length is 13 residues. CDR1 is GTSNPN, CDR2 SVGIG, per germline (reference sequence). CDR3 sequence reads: CAWRSQDYTEAFF. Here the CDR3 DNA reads TGTGCCTGGAGGAGTCAGGATTACACTGAAGCTTTCTTT.

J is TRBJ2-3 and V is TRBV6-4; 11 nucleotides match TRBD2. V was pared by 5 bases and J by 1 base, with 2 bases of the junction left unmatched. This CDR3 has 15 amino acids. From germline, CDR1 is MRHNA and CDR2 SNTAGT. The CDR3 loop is CASSRTSGRTDTQYF. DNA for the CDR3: TGTGCCAGCAGTCGGACTAGCGGGCGCACAGATACGCAGTATTTT.

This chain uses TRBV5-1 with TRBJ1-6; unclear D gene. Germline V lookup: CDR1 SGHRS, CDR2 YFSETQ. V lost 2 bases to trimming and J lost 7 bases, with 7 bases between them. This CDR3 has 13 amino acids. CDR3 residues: CASSFPGNSPLHF. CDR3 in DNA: TGCGCCAGCAGCTTCCCAGGCAATTCACCCCTCCACTTT.

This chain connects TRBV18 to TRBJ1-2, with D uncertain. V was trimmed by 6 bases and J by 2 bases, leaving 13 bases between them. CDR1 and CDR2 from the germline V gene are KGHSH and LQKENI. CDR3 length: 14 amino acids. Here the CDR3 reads CASSQTQLNYGYTF. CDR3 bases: TGTGCCAGCTCGCAAACCCAGTTAAACTATGGCTACACCTTC.

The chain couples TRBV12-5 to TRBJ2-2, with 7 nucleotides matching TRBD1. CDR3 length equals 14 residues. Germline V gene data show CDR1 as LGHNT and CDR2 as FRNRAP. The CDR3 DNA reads TGTGCCTCCACGACAGGGCTGAACACCGGGGAGCTGTTTTTT. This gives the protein CASTTGLNTGELFF.

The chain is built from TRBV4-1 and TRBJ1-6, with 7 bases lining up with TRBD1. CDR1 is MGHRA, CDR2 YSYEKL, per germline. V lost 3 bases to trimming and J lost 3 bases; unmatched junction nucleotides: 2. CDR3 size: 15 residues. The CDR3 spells CASSQDRRYNSPLHF. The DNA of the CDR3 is TGCGCCAGCAGCCAGGACAGGCGCTATAATTCACCCCTCCACTTT.

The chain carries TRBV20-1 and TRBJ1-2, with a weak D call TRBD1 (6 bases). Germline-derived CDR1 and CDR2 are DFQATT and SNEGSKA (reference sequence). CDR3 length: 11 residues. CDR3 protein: CSLGGGNGYTF. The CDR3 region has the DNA TGCAGCCTAGGGGGGGGCAATGGCTACACCTTC.